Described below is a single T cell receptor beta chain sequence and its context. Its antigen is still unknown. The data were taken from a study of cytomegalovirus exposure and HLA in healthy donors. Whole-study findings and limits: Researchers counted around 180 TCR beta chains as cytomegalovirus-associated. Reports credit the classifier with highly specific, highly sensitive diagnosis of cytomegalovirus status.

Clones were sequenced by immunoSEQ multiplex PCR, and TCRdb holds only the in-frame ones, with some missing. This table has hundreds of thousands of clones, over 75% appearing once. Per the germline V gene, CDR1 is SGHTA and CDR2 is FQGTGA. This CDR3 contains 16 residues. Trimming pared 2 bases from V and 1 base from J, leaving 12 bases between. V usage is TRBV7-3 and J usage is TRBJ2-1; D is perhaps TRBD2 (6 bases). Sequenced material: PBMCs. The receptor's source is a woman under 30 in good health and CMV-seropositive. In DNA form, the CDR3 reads TGTGCCAGCAGCTTACCCGGCCGGGGGTCCTACAATGAGCAGTTCTTC. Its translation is CASSLPGRGSYNEQFF. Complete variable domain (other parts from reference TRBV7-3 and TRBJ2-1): GAGVSQTPSNKVTEKGKYVELRCDPISGHTALYWYRQSLGQGPEFLIYFQGTGAADDSGLPNDRFFAVRPEGSVSTLKIQRTERGDSAVYLCASSLPGRGSYNEQFFGPGTRLTVL.